This T cell receptor beta chain originates from a study of T cells in Graves' hyperthyroidism and ophthalmopathy (dated by TCRdb to between 2019 and 2020). About the investigation overall: Peripheral blood samples were taken at initial diagnosis, before any treatment was given. A discovery cohort of roughly 100 patients, about 40 with Graves' ophthalmopathy and 57 with stable Graves' hyperthyroidism, was used to find distinguishing TCR V-J signatures. Prospective prediction of ophthalmopathy was tested in an independent validation cohort consisting of 18 hyperthyroidism patients and approximately 16 patients who later progressed to ophthalmopathy. The roughly 100 discovery patients were randomly divided into training and test sets at a 7:3 ratio. In addition, the study compared T-cell repertoires in thyroid tissue and in blood from about 6 Graves' hyperthyroidism patients. After sampling, hyperthyroidism patients received methimazole starting at 30 mg daily, and ophthalmopathy patients received high-dose intravenous methylprednisolone. The paper reports TCR Vbeta CDR3 sequencing of 140 or so peripheral blood samples: around 41 ophthalmopathy, under 80 hyperthyroidism and some 17 progressor patients.

Ophthalmopathy patients had moderately to severely active disease, Clinical Activity Score of at least 3, NOSPECS grade of at least 4, and duration under 3 months. Patients with uncontrolled infections, other autoimmune diseases, pregnancy or lactation were excluded. Clinical symptoms, serum thyroxine and TRAb, thyroid ultrasound, and orbital computed tomography formed the basis for the diagnoses. Ficoll-Paque density gradient centrifugation was used to isolate PBMCs from approximately 11 ml of fresh peripheral blood. Trizol reagent was used to extract total RNA, and RNA quality was then checked on an Agilent 2100 Bioanalyzer. Per the germline V gene (reference sequence), SEHNR is the CDR1 and FQNEAQ is the CDR2. Germline trimming: 1 base from V, 0 bases from J; junction bases outside gene matches: 7. The CDR3 numbers 19 residues from cysteine through phenylalanine. The CDR3 DNA has 57 bases and is translated from base 1.

Amplification of TCR beta CDR3 regions was carried out from RNA transcripts. A first-round RT-PCR of the TCR CDR3 used the HTBI primer set with the Qiagen OneStep RT-PCR kit. A second multiplex PCR round built the libraries, followed by size selection and purification. The libraries were sequenced on an Illumina HiSeq2000 using paired-end 100 bp reads. From the authors' description of their analysis: SOAPnuke was used to process the raw data, with reads discarded if the reads contained adapters or uncalled bases, had a mean Phred below 15, or lacked an exact constant-primer or identifier match. COPE v1.2.5 was used to merge high-quality paired reads, and clonotypes were defined as unique nucleotide sequences. Clonotypes were aligned to IMGT TRBV, TRBD and TRBJ reference segments using MiTCR v1.1. Only V-J combinations with frequency above 0.0001, covering about 99% of repertoires, were analysed. A TCS score was defined as the ratio between F50 (clonal expansion) and ExV (chaos), using BLOSUM62-based TCRdist between CDR3 peptides within each V-J. Welch's t-statistics and random forest reduced some 510 V-J features to about 13, which were used in a naive Bayes classifier (R e1071). TCRdb ran its own pipeline on the public reads, namely fastp trimming at Q25 and MiXCR clone calling, and kept in-frame beta chains. One record per CDR3 amino acid sequence lists the most common genes and DNA. TCRdb, rather than the study authors, made the V and J calls. The sample contains 250,000 to 300,000 distinct CDR3 sequences, approximately 18% of them found a single time. The ten largest clones add up to just under 40% of the sample.

This clonotype was picked up a small number of times. The antigen it binds to is not known. Base-call qualities are not available, and no considerably larger clone is one nucleotide away. What the work shows at the level of the full study, not this receptor alone: A 13 V-J signature model separated ophthalmopathy from stable hyperthyroidism, with just over 85% sensitivity and 81.08% specificity in cross-validation and 80%/75% in testing. Sample size was not statistically predetermined, and investigators were not blinded to group allocation. During validation, the model predicted progression to ophthalmopathy a median of approximately 7 months ahead of onset, with roughly 65% sensitivity and 72% to 85% specificity. Most expanded thyroid clonotypes (frequency above 0.001) were also detected in blood, a finding suggesting that blood repertoires may reflect thyroid immune responses.

Sequenced input: blood. This TCR derives from a middle-aged man with Graves' ophthalmopathy. The chain was built from TRBV7-9 and TRBJ2-1; 12 central nucleotides agree with TRBD2. The CDR3 corresponds to CASSLDLAGGRSSYNEQFF. The DNA reads as follows: TGTGCCAGCAGCTTAGATCTAGCGGGAGGGCGGAGCTCCTACAATGAGCAGTTCTTC.